These 6 T cell receptor beta chains were all obtained from the same sample, sequenced in a study of blood T cell repertoires in COVID-19 (dated by TCRdb to the early 2020s). To prepare the library, the immunoSEQ multiplex PCR assay was applied. TCRdb re-hosts the immuneACCESS table, in-frame sequences only. Its copies lack some clones; in the studies checked, an unresolved V gene accounts for under half of them, and the cause for the rest is not known. The sample profile shows roughly 150,000 clones; 80% to 85% of them were found once. Roughly 4.9% of the sample comes from the top ten. Sequencing was carried out using PBMCs or T cells enriched from blood (not recorded which). Every receptor here comes from a man in his 70s who had been exposed to COVID-19.

The CDR3 DNA reads TGCAGCGTTCAATACCAGGGGACGAAGACCCAGTACTTC. Amino acid sequence: CSVQYQGTKTQYF. The V and J genes are TRBV29-1 and TRBJ2-5; perhaps TRBD1 as D (6 bases). Germline CDR1 is SQVTM and CDR2 is ANQGSEA. CDR3 size: 13 residues. V was pared by 5 bases and J by 6 bases, with 16 bases between.

This sequence joins TRBV27 and TRBJ2-3; TRBD1 matches at 8 bases. Germline lookup yields CDR1 MNHEY and CDR2 SMNVEV (reference sequence). V lost 5 bases and J lost 4; bases outside the gene matches: 5. This CDR3 contains 14 residues. CDR3 in DNA: TGTGCCAGCAGTCGGACAGGGCGATCAGATACGCAGTATTTT. It is translated as CASSRTGRSDTQYF.

This chain joins TRBV7-9 and TRBJ1-6; the D gene is possibly TRBD1 (6 bases). The CDR3 covers 17 residues. Germline V gene sequence: CDR1 SEHNR, CDR2 FQNEAQ (reference sequence). V dropped 5 bases and J dropped 0 bases, with 14 bases sitting between them. The CDR3 bases are TGTGCCAGCAGCGCCCGACAGGACAGCTCCTATAATTCACCCCTCCACTTT. Its protein is CASSARQDSSYNSPLHF.

This clone was seen more than once but under ten times. The chain is built from TRBV6-5 and TRBJ2-7; 7 bases align to TRBD2. Per the germline V gene, CDR1 is MNHEY and CDR2 is SVGAGI. This CDR3 comprises 16 residues. The junction had 6 bases not matched to a gene; V was cut back by 1 base and J by 0 bases. CDR3 DNA: TGTGCCAGCAGTTACTTTTCCGGGGGGAGCTCCTACGAGCAGTACTTC. This sequence encodes CASSYFSGGSSYEQYF.

V gene TRBV7-2 combines with J gene TRBJ1-1; TRBD1 is a possible D gene (5 bases). The CDR3 spans 16 residues. Deletions cut 1 base from V and 5 bases from J, with 17 bases between. Germline CDR1 is SGHTA and CDR2 is FQGNSA. Written as DNA, the CDR3 is TGTGCCAGCAGCTTAGGATTTCCAGGGCTGGGGACTGAAGCTTTCTTT. The encoded protein is CASSLGFPGLGTEAFF.

The chain joins TRBV4-3 to TRBJ2-5, with TRBD1 matching over 7 bases. V shed 1 base, J shed 4 bases, and the junction held 9 bases outside the gene matches. In germline, CDR1 is LGHNA, CDR2 YSLEER. This CDR3 has 16 residues. The CDR3 is CASSQGSGTALETQYF. The DNA for the CDR3 is TGCGCCAGCAGCCAAGGATCCGGGACAGCCTTAGAGACCCAGTACTTC.